This T cell receptor (beta chain) was found in a study of blood T cell repertoires in COVID-19. Across the whole study: Samples of COVID-19 (acute and convalescent) were obtained from the United States, Italy and Spain. PBMCs, B-cell-depleted T cells, or T cells were the source of the cDNA or gDNA that made up the material.

In the study's own analysis: Counts of nucleated cells, estimated from reference gene primer amplification, were obtained. Profiled with immunoSEQ multiplex PCR; TCRdb holds only in-frame clones, not every one. That table supplies the V and J calls and clone size; D and trimming were determined from the DNA. The top ten hold roughly a fifth of the sample, which has 20,000 or so clones, about 91% seen once. CDR3 length equals 14 residues. V lost 1 base, J lost 5 bases, and 8 bases lay in between. The V gene's germline CDR1 is SGHTA and CDR2 FQGTGA. The sequenced sample was peripheral blood. The TCR sequence derives from a human donor in a cohort sampled during active COVID-19. The V and J genes are TRBV7-3 and TRBJ2-2, with a possible D match to TRBD1 (6 bases). CDR3 sequence reads: CASSLKGETGELFF. CDR3 DNA sequence: TGTGCCAGCAGCTTAAAGGGGGAGACCGGGGAGCTGTTTTTT. The full variable domain, with the rest looked up from reference TRBV7-3 and TRBJ2-2, is GAGVSQTPSNKVTEKGKYVELRCDPISGHTALYWYRQSLGQGPEFLIYFQGTGAADDSGLPNDRFFAVRPEGSVSTLKIQRTERGDSAVYLCASSLKGETGELFFGEGSRLTVL.